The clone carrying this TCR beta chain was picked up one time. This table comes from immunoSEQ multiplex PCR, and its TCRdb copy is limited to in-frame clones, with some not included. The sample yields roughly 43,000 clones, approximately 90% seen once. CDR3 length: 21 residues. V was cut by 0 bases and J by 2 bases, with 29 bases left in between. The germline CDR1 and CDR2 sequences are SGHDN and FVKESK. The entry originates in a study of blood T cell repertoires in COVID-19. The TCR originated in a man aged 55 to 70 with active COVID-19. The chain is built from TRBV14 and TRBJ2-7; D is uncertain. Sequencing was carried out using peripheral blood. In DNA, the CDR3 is TGTGCCAGCAGCCAAGAATACCCCCGTCGAGGCCCTGACGGAACCACCTACGAGCAGTACTTC. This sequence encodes CASSQEYPRRGPDGTTYEQYF. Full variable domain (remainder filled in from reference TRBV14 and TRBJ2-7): EAGVTQFPSHSVIEKGQTVTLRCDPISGHDNLYWYRRVMGKEIKFLLHFVKESKQDESGMPNNRFLAERTGGTYSTLKVQPAELEDSGVYFCASSQEYPRRGPDGTTYEQYFGPGTRLTVT.